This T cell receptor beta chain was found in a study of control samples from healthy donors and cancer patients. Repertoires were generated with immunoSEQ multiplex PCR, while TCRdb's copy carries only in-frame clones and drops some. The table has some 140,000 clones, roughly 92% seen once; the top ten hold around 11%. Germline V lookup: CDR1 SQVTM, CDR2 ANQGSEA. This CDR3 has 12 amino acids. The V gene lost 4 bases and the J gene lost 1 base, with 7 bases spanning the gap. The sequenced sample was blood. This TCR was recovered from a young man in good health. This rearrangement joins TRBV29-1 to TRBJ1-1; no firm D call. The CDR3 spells CSVVSGNTEAFF. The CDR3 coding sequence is TGCAGCGTTGTTTCGGGGAACACTGAAGCTTTCTTT.